This record concerns one T cell receptor (beta chain) sequence. The source of the sample is a study of blood T cell repertoires in COVID-19. Study-wide background: The origin of the acute and convalescent COVID-19 samples was the United States, Italy and Spain. Sources were T cells, B-cell-depleted T cells, or PBMCs; the material itself was cDNA or gDNA.

Clones were read by immunoSEQ multiplex PCR, and TCRdb kept only the in-frame ones, dropping some. The sample lists 140,000 or so clones, more than 75% occurring once. V dropped 5 bases and J dropped 0 bases, with 12 bases sitting between them. The CDR3 loop spans 15 amino acids. CDR1 is SGHTA, CDR2 FQGNSA, per germline. The sequence derives from a woman aged 50 to 65 with active or convalescent COVID-19. Sequenced material: peripheral blood. This rearrangement joins TRBV7-2 to TRBJ2-3; D gene uncertain. The CDR3 DNA follows: TGTGCCAGCAGCCGTTCAGCGATTAGCACAGATACGCAGTATTTT. It translates to CASSRSAISTDTQYF.